This entry features one TCR beta chain sequence. Its antigen remains unidentified. This sample was included in a study of STAT3 mutations in large granular lymphocyte leukemia. Study at large: Immunosuppressive therapy was given to more than half of T-LGLL patients.

The CDR3 consists of 17 residues. V was shortened by 1 base and J by 5 bases, with 21 bases between the two germline ends. CDR1 is SGHVS and CDR2 is FQNEAQ in the germline V gene. Study outcomes and limitations: In some patients, a small highly pathogenic clone possibly went undetected. Every T-cell large granular lymphocyte leukemia patient had at least one immunodominant TCR beta clonotype.

Produced via immunoSEQ multiplex PCR; TCRdb's table is partial and in-frame only. Counted here are more than 4,000 clones, 66% occurring once; the ten biggest clones make up around two thirds. V usage is TRBV7-8 and J usage is TRBJ2-7, with D possibly being TRBD1 (7 bases). Sequencing was done on a sample of peripheral blood mononuclear cells. This clonotype was sampled from a man aged 55 to 69 with T-cell large granular lymphocyte leukemia. Some clones in this sample may be carry-over from other donors' samples. The DNA for the CDR3 is TGTGCCAGCAGCTTAGGGAGTGGCGGGACAGCGAATGACGAGCAGTACTTC. Translation gives CASSLGSGGTANDEQYF.